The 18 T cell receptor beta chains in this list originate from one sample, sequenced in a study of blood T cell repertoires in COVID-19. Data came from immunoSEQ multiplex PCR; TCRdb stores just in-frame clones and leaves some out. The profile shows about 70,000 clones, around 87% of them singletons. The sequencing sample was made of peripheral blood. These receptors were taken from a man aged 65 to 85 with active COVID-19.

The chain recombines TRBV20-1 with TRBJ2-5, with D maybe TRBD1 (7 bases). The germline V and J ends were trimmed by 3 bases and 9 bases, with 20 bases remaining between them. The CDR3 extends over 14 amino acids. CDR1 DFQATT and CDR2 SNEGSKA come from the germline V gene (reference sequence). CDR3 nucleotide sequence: TGCAGTGCTAGTGTGGAGGGGGCCGGTCGGGCCCAGTACTTC. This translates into CSASVEGAGRAQYF.

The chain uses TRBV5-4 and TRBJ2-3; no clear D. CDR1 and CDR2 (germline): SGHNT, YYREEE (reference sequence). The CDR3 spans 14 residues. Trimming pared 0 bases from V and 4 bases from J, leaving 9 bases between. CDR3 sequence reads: CASSLAGSADTQYF. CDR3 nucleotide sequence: TGTGCCAGCAGCTTGGCCGGGTCTGCAGATACGCAGTATTTT.

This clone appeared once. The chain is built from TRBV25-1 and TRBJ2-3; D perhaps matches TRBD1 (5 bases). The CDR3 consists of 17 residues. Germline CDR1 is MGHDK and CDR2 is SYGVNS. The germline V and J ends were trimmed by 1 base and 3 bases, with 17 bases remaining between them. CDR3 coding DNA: TGTGCCAGCAGTGAATTCTATGCGGCAGGGCAAACAGATACGCAGTATTTT. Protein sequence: CASSEFYAAGQTDTQYF.

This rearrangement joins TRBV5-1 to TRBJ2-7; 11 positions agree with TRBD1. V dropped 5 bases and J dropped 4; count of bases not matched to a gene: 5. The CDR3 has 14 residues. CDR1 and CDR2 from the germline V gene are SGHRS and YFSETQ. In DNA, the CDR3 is TGCGCCAGCAGACCCGGGACAGGGGGTTACGAGCAGTACTTC. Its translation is CASRPGTGGYEQYF.

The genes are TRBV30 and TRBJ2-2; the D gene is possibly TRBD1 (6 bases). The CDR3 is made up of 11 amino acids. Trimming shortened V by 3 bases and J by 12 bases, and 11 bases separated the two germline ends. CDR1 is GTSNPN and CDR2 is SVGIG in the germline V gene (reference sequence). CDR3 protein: CAWRAGDQLFF. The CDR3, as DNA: TGTGCCTGGAGGGCAGGGGACCAGCTGTTTTTT.

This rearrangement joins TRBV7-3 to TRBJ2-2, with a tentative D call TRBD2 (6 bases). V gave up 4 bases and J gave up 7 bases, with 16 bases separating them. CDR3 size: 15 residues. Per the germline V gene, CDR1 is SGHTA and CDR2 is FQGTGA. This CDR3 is CASSSRGMGHGELFF. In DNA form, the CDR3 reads TGTGCCAGCAGCTCCCGGGGGATGGGGCACGGGGAGCTGTTTTTT. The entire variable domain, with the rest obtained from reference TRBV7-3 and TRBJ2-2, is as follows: GAGVSQTPSNKVTEKGKYVELRCDPISGHTALYWYRQSLGQGPEFLIYFQGTGAADDSGLPNDRFFAVRPEGSVSTLKIQRTERGDSAVYLCASSSRGMGHGELFFGEGSRLTVL.

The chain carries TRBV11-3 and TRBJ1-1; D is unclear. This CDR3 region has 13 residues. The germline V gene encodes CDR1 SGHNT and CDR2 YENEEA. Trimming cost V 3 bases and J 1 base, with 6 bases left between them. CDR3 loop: CASSFSGNTEAFF. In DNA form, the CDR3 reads TGTGCCAGCAGCTTTTCAGGGAACACTGAAGCTTTCTTT.

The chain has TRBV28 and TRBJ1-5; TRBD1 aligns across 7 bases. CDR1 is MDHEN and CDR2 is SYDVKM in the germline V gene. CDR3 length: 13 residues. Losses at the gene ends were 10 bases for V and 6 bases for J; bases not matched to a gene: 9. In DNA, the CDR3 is TGTGCCACCGGACCAGGGGGGACTCAGCCCCAGCATTTT. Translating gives CATGPGGTQPQHF.

The CDR3 DNA is TGCGCCAGCAGCCAACGGGACACCACTACCTCCTACGAGCAGTACTTC. This gives the protein CASSQRDTTTSYEQYF. V and J are TRBV4-1 and TRBJ2-7, with a tentative D call TRBD1 (6 bases). V was shortened by 2 bases and J by 0 bases, with 14 bases between the two germline ends. CDR1 and CDR2 (germline): MGHRA, YSYEKL. The CDR3 loop spans 16 amino acids.

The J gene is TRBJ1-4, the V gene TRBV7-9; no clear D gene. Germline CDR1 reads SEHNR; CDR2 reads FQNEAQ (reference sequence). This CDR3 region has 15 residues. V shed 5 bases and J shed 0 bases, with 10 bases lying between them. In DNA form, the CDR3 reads TGTGCCAGCAGCCCCTATTCTGCAACTAATGAAAAACTGTTTTTT. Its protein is CASSPYSATNEKLFF.

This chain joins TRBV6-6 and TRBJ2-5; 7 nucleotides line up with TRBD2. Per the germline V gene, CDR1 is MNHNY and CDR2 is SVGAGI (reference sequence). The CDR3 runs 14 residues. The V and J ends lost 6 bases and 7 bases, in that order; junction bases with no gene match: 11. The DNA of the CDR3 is TGTGCCAGCAGCCCGGGGTTGGGGGGGGTGACCCAGTACTTC. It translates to CASSPGLGGVTQYF.

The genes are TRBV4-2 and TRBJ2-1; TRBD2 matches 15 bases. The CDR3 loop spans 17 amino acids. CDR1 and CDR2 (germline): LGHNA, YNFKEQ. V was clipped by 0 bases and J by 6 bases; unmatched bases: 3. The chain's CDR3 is CASSQEGTSGRSNEQFF. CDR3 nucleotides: TGTGCCAGCAGCCAAGAGGGGACTAGCGGGAGGTCCAATGAGCAGTTCTTC.

CDR3 protein: CATRAGTEDEAFF. The CDR3 bases are TGTGCCACCCGGGCAGGGACAGAGGACGAAGCTTTCTTT. V and J are TRBV24-1 and TRBJ1-1; 7 nucleotides line up with TRBD1. This CDR3 is 13 amino acids long. V lost 9 bases to trimming and J lost 8 bases; unmatched junction nucleotides: 11. Germline CDR1 reads KGHDR; CDR2 reads SFDVKD.

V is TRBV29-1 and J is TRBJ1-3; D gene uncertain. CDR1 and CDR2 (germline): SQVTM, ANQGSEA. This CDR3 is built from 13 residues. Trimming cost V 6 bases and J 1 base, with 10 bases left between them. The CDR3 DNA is TGCAGCGTCCGGGGTGCATCTGGAAACACCATATATTTT. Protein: CSVRGASGNTIYF.

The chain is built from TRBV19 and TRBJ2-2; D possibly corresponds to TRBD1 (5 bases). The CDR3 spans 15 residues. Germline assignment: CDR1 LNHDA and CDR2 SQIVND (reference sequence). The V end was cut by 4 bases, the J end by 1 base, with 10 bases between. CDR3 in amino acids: CASSTRVENTGELFF. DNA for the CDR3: TGTGCCAGTAGTACCAGGGTGGAGAACACCGGGGAGCTGTTTTTT.

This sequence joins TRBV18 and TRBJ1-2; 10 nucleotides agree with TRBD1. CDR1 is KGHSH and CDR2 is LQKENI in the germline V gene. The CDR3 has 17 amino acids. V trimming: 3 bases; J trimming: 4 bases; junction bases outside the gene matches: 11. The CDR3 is CASSPGMTGGAGYGYTF. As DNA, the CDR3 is TGTGCCAGCTCACCGGGAATGACAGGGGGCGCCGGCTATGGCTACACCTTC.

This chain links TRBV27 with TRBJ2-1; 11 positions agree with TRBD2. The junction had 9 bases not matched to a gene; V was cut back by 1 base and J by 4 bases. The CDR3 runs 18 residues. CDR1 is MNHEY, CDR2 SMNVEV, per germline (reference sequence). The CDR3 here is CASSLFAVPSGGYNEQFF. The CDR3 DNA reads TGTGCCAGCAGTTTATTCGCGGTACCTAGCGGGGGGTACAATGAGCAGTTCTTC.

The CDR3 DNA sequence: TGTGCCAACAGCAGATTGGGGGCTGGGGAGCAGTACTTC. Residues: CANSRLGAGEQYF. The gene calls are TRBV2 and TRBJ2-7; weak D call: TRBD1 (6 bases). The CDR3 has 13 residues. Germline CDR1 SNHLY, CDR2 FYNNEI. V was clipped by 10 bases and J by 7 bases, with 20 bases between them.